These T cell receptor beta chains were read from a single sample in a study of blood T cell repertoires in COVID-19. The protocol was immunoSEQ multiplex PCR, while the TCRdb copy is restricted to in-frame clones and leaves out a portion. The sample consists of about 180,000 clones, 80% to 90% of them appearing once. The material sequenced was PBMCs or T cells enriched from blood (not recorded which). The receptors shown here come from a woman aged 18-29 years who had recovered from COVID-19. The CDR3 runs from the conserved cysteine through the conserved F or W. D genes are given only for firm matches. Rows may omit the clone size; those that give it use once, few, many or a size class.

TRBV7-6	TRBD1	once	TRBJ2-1	TGTGCCAGCAGCCTGACAGGGGCCACCTACAATGAGCAGTTCTTC	CASSLTGATYNEQFF
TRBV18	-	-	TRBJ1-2	TGTGCCAGCTCACCAGGGTTGGAGGAATATGGCTACACCTTC	CASSPGLEEYGYTF
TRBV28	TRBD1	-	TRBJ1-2	TGTGCCAGCAGTTTACACGGGACAGACTTGTCGGACTATGGCTACACCTTC	CASSLHGTDLSDYGYTF
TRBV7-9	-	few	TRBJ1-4	TGTGCCAGCAGCCCCTCCCCTCGCCGGGCGGGTGAAAAACTGTTTTTT	CASSPSPRRAGEKLFF
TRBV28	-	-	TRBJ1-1	TGTGCCAGCACTACAGTCTACATGAACACTGAAGCTTTCTTT	CASTTVYMNTEAFF
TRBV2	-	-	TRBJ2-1	TGTGCCAGCAGTGCCGGGACACTTTACAATGAGCAGTTCTTC	CASSAGTLYNEQFF
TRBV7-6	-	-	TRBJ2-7	TGTGCCAGCAGCTTAGCGCCGGGACACTACGAGCAGTACTTC	CASSLAPGHYEQYF
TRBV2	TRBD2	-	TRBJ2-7	TGTGCCAGCAGTGAGAGGGCTAGCGGCTCCTACGAGCAGTACTTC	CASSERASGSYEQYF
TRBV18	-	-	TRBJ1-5	TGTGCCAGCTCACCGACAGGTGTTGGCAATCAGCCCCAGCATTTT	CASSPTGVGNQPQHF
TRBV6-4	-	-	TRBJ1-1	TGTGCCAGCAGTGCCGGCACGGGTAACACTGAAGCTTTCTTT	CASSAGTGNTEAFF
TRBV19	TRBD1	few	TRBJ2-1	TGTGCCAGTAGTCCCCAGGACAGGGGTGTAGATGAGCAGTTCTTC	CASSPQDRGVDEQFF
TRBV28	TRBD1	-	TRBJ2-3	TGTGCCAGCAGGCCGGGACAGCGGACAGATACGCAGTATTTT	CASRPGQRTDTQYF
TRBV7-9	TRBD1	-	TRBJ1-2	TGTGCCAGCAGCTTAGCGGGGACAGGGCCAAGGGACCGTCGTGGCTACACCTTC	CASSLAGTGPRDRRGYTF
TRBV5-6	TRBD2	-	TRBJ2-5	TGTGCCAGCAGCTTGACTAGCGGGGGGCAAGAGACCCAGTACTTC	CASSLTSGGQETQYF
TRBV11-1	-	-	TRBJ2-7	TGTGCCAGCAGCTTAGCCCCCCGAGGGCATAACGAGCAGTACTTC	CASSLAPRGHNEQYF